The T cell receptor (beta chain) under discussion was sequenced for a study of response to subunit inactivated influenza vaccine. Study observations and caveats: That few new T cells are recruited by each seasonal influenza vaccination was the authors' suggestion.

Germline CDR1 and CDR2: SGHRS and YFSETQ. CDR3 length: 15 residues. The V and J ends lost 4 bases and 2 bases respectively, with 14 bases between them. Points on this clonotype: Its target is unknown.

TCRdb re-analysed the RT-PCR reads in MiXCR, keeping a single row per CDR3 protein. The sample records hundreds of thousands of distinct CDR3 sequences, over 9.5% being singletons. This TCR derives from a man aged 50-59 years who received an inactivated influenza vaccine. This chain links TRBV5-1 with TRBJ2-3, with D possibly matching TRBD1 (5 bases). This material consisted of PBMCs from blood, taken more than 35 days after vaccination. The CDR3 nucleotides are TGCGCCAGCAGCCTAAATCCAGGGTACACAGATACGCAGTATTTT. Translation gives CASSLNPGYTDTQYF.